These 28 T cell receptor beta chains share one sample of origin, sequenced in a study of OX40 agonist ivuxolimab in advanced cancers. Libraries were prepared by immunoSEQ multiplex PCR; TCRdb keeps only in-frame clonotypes and omits some of them. The sample lists around 80,000 clones; 87% were seen once. The sample was CD4+ or CD8+ T cells sorted from blood, taken in a trial of the OX40 agonist ivuxolimab. The receptors were gathered from an adult with an advanced solid tumor such as melanoma, head and neck, liver or kidney cancer.

The CDR3 nucleotides read TGTGCCAGCAGTTTACGTGGGGGGCTGGGACAGTTCTTC. Its protein is CASSLRGGLGQFF. V gene TRBV27 combines with J gene TRBJ2-1; TRBD1 or TRBD2 may be the D gene (6 bases each). Trimming took 2 bases from V and 13 from J, leaving 15 bases between them. The germline V gene encodes CDR1 MNHEY and CDR2 SMNVEV (reference sequence). This CDR3 has 13 residues.

The V call is TRBV19, the J call TRBJ2-3; D possibly matches TRBD1 or TRBD2 (5 bases each). Trimming removed 5 bases at V and 3 bases at J, with 12 bases between. Germline lookup yields CDR1 LNHDA and CDR2 SQIVND (reference sequence). This CDR3 comprises 14 residues. The CDR3, as DNA: TGTGCCAGTAGTCCCCAGGGACCAACAGATACGCAGTATTTT. As protein: CASSPQGPTDTQYF.

V and J are TRBV29-1 and TRBJ2-1; TRBD1 matches at 9 bases. Germline trimming cut 4 bases from V and 4 bases from J; bases unmatched to any gene: 5. Germline CDR1 reads SQVTM; CDR2 reads ANQGSEA. CDR3 length: 14 residues. The CDR3 is CSVGWGTGYNEQFF. The DNA of the CDR3 is TGCAGCGTTGGCTGGGGGACAGGGTACAATGAGCAGTTCTTC.

This chain uses TRBV7-4 with TRBJ2-1, with D perhaps given as TRBD1 or TRBD2 (5 bases each). Trimming removed 9 bases from V and 9 bases from J, with 30 bases in between. The CDR3 runs 17 residues. Germline V lookup: CDR1 SGHVT, CDR2 SQSDAQ. This CDR3 is CARPGRGRSGPQGEQFF. The CDR3 DNA is TGTGCCAGACCAGGGAGAGGGCGGAGCGGTCCTCAGGGTGAGCAGTTCTTC.

This clone was observed a few times. This chain connects TRBV11-2 to TRBJ1-2, with unresolved D. V was shortened by 6 bases and J by 8 bases, with 10 bases between the two germline ends. The CDR3 extends over 11 amino acids. CDR1 is SGHAT, CDR2 FQNNGV, per germline. The chain's CDR3 is CASRADGGYTF. The CDR3 DNA follows: TGTGCCAGCAGGGCAGACGGGGGCTACACCTTC.

The chain joins TRBV27 to TRBJ1-6; D is uncertain. V dropped 3 bases and J dropped 6 bases, with 3 bases sitting between them. The germline V gene has CDR1 MNHEY and CDR2 SMNVEV (reference sequence). This CDR3 region has 12 residues. For the CDR3, the DNA is TGTGCCAGCAGTTTTATTAATTCACCCCTCCACTTT. Its protein is CASSFINSPLHF.

J is TRBJ1-1 and V is TRBV5-1, with a possible D match to TRBD1 (5 bases). CDR3 size: 15 residues. With 4 bases removed from V and 2 bases from J, the gap between germline ends came to 15 bases. Germline CDR1 is SGHRS and CDR2 is YFSETQ. The CDR3: CASSAGDLPNTEAFF. In DNA form, the CDR3 reads TGCGCCAGCAGCGCCGGGGACCTTCCTAACACTGAAGCTTTCTTT.

This chain links TRBV5-1 with TRBJ2-3; TRBD1 matches 8 bases. Per the germline V gene, CDR1 is SGHRS and CDR2 is YFSETQ. The V segment lost 2 bases and the J segment 1 base; nucleotides outside the gene matches: 6. The CDR3 totals 16 residues. DNA for the CDR3: TGCGCCAGCAGCTTCCAGGGGGCGCGGGGCACAGATACGCAGTATTTT. Its translation: CASSFQGARGTDTQYF.

The chain is built from TRBV5-4 and TRBJ2-3; D not resolved. Germline V gives CDR1 SGHNT, CDR2 YYREEE (reference sequence). There are 14 residues in the CDR3. V was clipped by 0 bases and J by 3 bases, with 8 bases between them. The CDR3 is CASSLVGPTDTQYF. In nucleotides, the CDR3 is TGTGCCAGCAGCTTGGTCGGGCCTACAGATACGCAGTATTTT.

The J gene is TRBJ1-1, the V gene TRBV6-6, with D perhaps TRBD1 (5 bases). Trimming took off 7 bases at V and 0 bases at J, with 15 bases between the two ends. This CDR3 is 15 amino acids long. In germline, CDR1 is MNHNY, CDR2 SVGAGI (reference sequence). As DNA, the CDR3 is TGTGCCAGCATCTTCTTCGGGGGGTTGAACACTGAAGCTTTCTTT. Its protein is CASIFFGGLNTEAFF.

The chain employs TRBV29-1 and TRBJ2-2, with D hard to call. Trimming left V 7 bases short and J 4 bases short, with 19 bases between. Germline V gene sequence: CDR1 SQVTM, CDR2 ANQGSEA. The CDR3 is made up of 15 amino acids. Written as DNA, the CDR3 is TGCAGCGCTGCTAGGGCTAGTTTACGCACCGGGGAGCTGTTTTTT. Amino acids: CSAARASLRTGELFF.

This chain uses TRBV11-2 with TRBJ2-5; D remains ambiguous. The CDR3 is made up of 15 amino acids. The germline V gene has CDR1 SGHAT and CDR2 FQNNGV. The ends were cut back, 1 base at V and 4 bases at J, with 13 bases in the middle. The CDR3 DNA reads TGTGCCAGCAGCTTAGGGCAAATCAAGGGAGAGACCCAGTACTTC. It encodes CASSLGQIKGETQYF. Using reference TRBV11-2 and TRBJ2-5 for the parts outside the CDR3, the full variable domain is EAGVAQSPRYKIIEKRQSVAFWCNPISGHATLYWYQQILGQGPKLLIQFQNNGVVDDSQLPKDRFSAERLKGVDSTLKIQPAKLEDSAVYLCASSLGQIKGETQYFGPGTRLLVL.

This rearrangement joins TRBV20-1 to TRBJ1-1; a possible D gene is TRBD1 (5 bases). The CDR3 sequence is 11 residues long. V gave up 1 base and J gave up 5 bases, with 5 bases separating them. Germline V gives CDR1 DFQATT, CDR2 SNEGSKA (reference sequence). The CDR3, as DNA: TGCAGTGCTAGAGGGGGGACTGAAGCTTTCTTT. Translating gives CSARGGTEAFF.

This clone has just a few counts. V and J are TRBV2 and TRBJ1-1; D not certain. This CDR3 spans 15 amino acids. CDR1 and CDR2 (germline): SNHLY, FYNNEI. Trimming shortened V by 4 bases and J by 1 base, and 13 bases separated the two germline ends. CDR3 sequence reads: CASSVRWTTNTEAFF. Here the CDR3 DNA reads TGTGCCAGCAGTGTCCGGTGGACGACGAACACTGAAGCTTTCTTT.

The genes are TRBV4-1 and TRBJ1-1; D is unclear. V was trimmed by 1 base and J by 0 bases, leaving 9 bases between them. The CDR3 covers 15 residues. Germline V gives CDR1 MGHRA, CDR2 YSYEKL. The CDR3 spells CASSQAIWMNTEAFF. DNA of the CDR3: TGCGCCAGCAGCCAAGCAATTTGGATGAACACTGAAGCTTTCTTT.

The chain joins TRBV15 to TRBJ1-5; D gene unclear. The V end was cut by 0 bases, the J end by 2 bases, with 11 bases between. This CDR3 is built from 16 residues. The germline V gene encodes CDR1 LNHNV and CDR2 YYDKDF (reference sequence). The CDR3 region has the DNA TGTGCCACCAGCAGAGATTGGCAGGTCCGCAATCAGCCCCAGCATTTT. Translation: CATSRDWQVRNQPQHF.

The genes are TRBV4-1 and TRBJ1-1, with 10 bases fitting TRBD1. The trim removed 1 base at V and 4 bases at J, leaving 3 bases unmatched. This CDR3 has 15 amino acids. The germline CDR1 and CDR2 sequences are MGHRA and YSYEKL. The CDR3 nucleotides are TGCGCCAGCAGCCAAGTCGGGACAGGGGCCACTGAAGCTTTCTTT. It specifies CASSQVGTGATEAFF.

The rearrangement links TRBV6-1 to TRBJ2-3; D is possibly TRBD1 (6 bases). V was pared by 3 bases and J by 2 bases, with 9 bases between. The CDR3 loop spans 14 amino acids. Germline loops: CDR1 MNHNS, CDR2 SASEGT. As DNA, the CDR3 is TGTGCCAGCAGTGAGGGACACACCACAGATACGCAGTATTTT. Translated, it gives CASSEGHTTDTQYF.

The chain carries TRBV4-1 and TRBJ1-5; TRBD1 matches at 7 bases. CDR3 length equals 14 residues. Per the germline V gene, CDR1 is MGHRA and CDR2 is YSYEKL. Unmatched junction bases numbered 4, after V lost 4 bases and J lost 4 bases. The CDR3: CASSPQGGNQPQHF. The CDR3 DNA is TGCGCCAGCAGCCCCCAGGGGGGAAATCAGCCCCAGCATTTT.

DNA of the CDR3: TGTGCCTGGAGTGGGGGACAGTACAATCAGCCCCAGCATTTT. Protein product: CAWSGGQYNQPQHF. This chain joins TRBV30 and TRBJ1-5, with TRBD1 matching over 7 bases. V shed 1 base, J shed 3 bases, and the junction held 3 bases outside the gene matches. This CDR3 has 14 residues. Germline lookup yields CDR1 GTSNPN and CDR2 SVGIG (reference sequence).

V and J are TRBV2 and TRBJ2-1, with 7 bases aligning to TRBD1. The germline V gene encodes CDR1 SNHLY and CDR2 FYNNEI. The CDR3 runs 15 residues. J gave up 4 bases and V 5 bases, and 8 bases lay outside the gene matches. For the CDR3, the DNA is TGTGCCAGCAGTTCACCGGGACAGATATACAATGAGCAGTTCTTC. Translation: CASSSPGQIYNEQFF.

The chain recombines TRBV6-6 with TRBJ2-7, with TRBD2 matching over 10 bases. Trimming removed 5 bases from V and 5 bases from J; junction bases left unmatched: 12. This CDR3 contains 16 residues. Germline CDR1 MNHNY, CDR2 SVGAGI (reference sequence). CDR3 protein: CASSPALAGARHEQYF. Written as DNA, the CDR3 is TGTGCCAGCAGTCCAGCCCTAGCGGGAGCCCGACACGAGCAGTACTTC.

Written as DNA, the CDR3 is TGCGCCAGCCGACAGGCGCCGAACACTGAAGCTTTCTTT. The encoded protein is CASRQAPNTEAFF. J is TRBJ1-1 and V is TRBV5-1; tentatively, D is TRBD1 (6 bases). The V gene lost 7 bases and the J gene lost 1 base, with 11 bases spanning the gap. The germline V gene has CDR1 SGHRS and CDR2 YFSETQ. This CDR3 contains 13 residues. The whole variable domain, filled in from reference TRBV5-1 and TRBJ1-1, reads KAGVTQTPRYLIKTRGQQVTLSCSPISGHRSVSWYQQTPGQGLQFLFEYFSETQRNKGNFPGRFSGRQFSNSRSEMNVSTLELGDSALYLCASRQAPNTEAFFGQGTRLTVV.

The J gene is TRBJ1-6, the V gene TRBV6-5; weak D call: TRBD1 (5 bases). Germline V gives CDR1 MNHEY, CDR2 SVGAGI. This CDR3 spans 13 amino acids. V was cut by 6 bases and J by 5 bases, with 8 bases left in between. The CDR3 sequence: CASSRDHNSPLHF. In nucleotides, the CDR3 is TGTGCCAGCAGCAGGGACCATAATTCACCCCTCCACTTT.

This clone was seen a single time. The gene calls are TRBV7-2 and TRBJ1-1, with D possibly matching TRBD1 (6 bases). The germline V gene has CDR1 SGHTA and CDR2 FQGNSA. The CDR3 sequence is 12 residues long. V was pared by 5 bases and J by 6 bases, with 10 bases between. The CDR3 region has the DNA TGTGCCAGCAGCCAGGGGAAGGCTGAAGCTTTCTTT. This encodes CASSQGKAEAFF.

This chain links TRBV5-4 with TRBJ1-3; 7 bases match TRBD1. The CDR3 covers 17 residues. The ends lost 0 bases at V and 0 bases at J; junction bases unmatched: 6. Germline V gene lookup returns CDR1 SGHNT and CDR2 YYREEE (reference sequence). Here the CDR3 DNA reads TGTGCCAGCAGCTTGGGGGGACAGATGAGCTCTGGAAACACCATATATTTT. Encoded protein: CASSLGGQMSSGNTIYF.

The rearrangement links TRBV5-1 to TRBJ1-6, with a possible D match to TRBD1 (5 bases). Trimming took 4 bases from V and 8 from J, leaving 16 bases between them. CDR3 length: 15 amino acids. Germline-derived CDR1 and CDR2 are SGHRS and YFSETQ. The CDR3 spells CASSARGDGDSPLHF. The CDR3 nucleotides are TGCGCCAGCAGCGCAAGGGGTGATGGGGATTCACCCCTCCACTTT.

The chain couples TRBV12-5 to TRBJ1-5; tentatively, D is TRBD1 (6 bases). V lost 5 bases to trimming and J lost 6 bases, with 17 bases between them. There are 15 residues in the CDR3. The germline gives CDR1 LGHNT, CDR2 FRNRAP. The CDR3 loop is CASGQTGILGQPQHF. In nucleotides, the CDR3 is TGTGCTAGTGGTCAAACAGGGATCTTGGGTCAGCCCCAGCATTTT.